Presented here are 14 T cell receptor beta chains from one specimen sequenced in a study of T cell responses to AZD1222 COVID-19 vaccine. Assay used: immunoSEQ multiplex PCR; TCRdb lists only in-frame clones, some missing. The table lists some 120,000 clones, 70% to 85% of them singletons. The source material was peripheral blood, sampled on day 0 of AZD1222 vaccination. These receptors originate from an adult in good health.

The chain employs TRBV2 and TRBJ2-1, with a possible D match to TRBD1 (6 bases). Trimming shortened V by 7 bases and J by 4 bases, and 11 bases separated the two germline ends. The CDR3 spans 13 residues. From germline, CDR1 is SNHLY and CDR2 FYNNEI. The CDR3 loop is CASTRGSYNEQFF. The CDR3 region has the DNA TGTGCCAGCACCAGGGGTTCTTACAATGAGCAGTTCTTC.

The chain combines TRBV11-3 with TRBJ1-1, with D possibly being TRBD1 (5 bases). The germline V and J ends were trimmed by 3 bases and 5 bases, with 13 bases remaining between them. The CDR3 length is 14 residues. CDR1 is SGHNT, CDR2 YENEEA, per germline. The CDR3 here is CASSLGRGQTEAFF. The CDR3 DNA reads as TGTGCCAGCAGCTTGGGACGGGGTCAAACTGAAGCTTTCTTT. Full variable domain (rest looked up from reference TRBV11-3 and TRBJ1-1): EAGVVQSPRYKIIEKKQPVAFWCNPISGHNTLYWYLQNLGQGPELLIRYENEEAVDDSQLPKDRFSAERLKGVDSTLKIQPAELGDSAVYLCASSLGRGQTEAFFGQGTRLTVV.

The chain links TRBV24-1 to TRBJ2-3; TRBD1 agrees at 7 bases. J gave up 3 bases and V 2 bases, and 4 bases lay outside the gene matches. This CDR3 spans 15 amino acids. The V gene's germline CDR1 is KGHDR and CDR2 SFDVKD. The CDR3 nucleotides read TGTGCCACCAGTGATTACAGGGGCGGTACAGATACGCAGTATTTT. Translation: CATSDYRGGTDTQYF.

The J gene is TRBJ2-2, the V gene TRBV21-1; TRBD1, the D gene given by the table, was not confirmed from the DNA. TRBV21-1 is a pseudogene locus. CDR3 length equals 14 residues. CDR3 protein: CAKGQGRYTGELFF. The CDR3 region has the DNA TGTGCCAAAGGTCAGGGGAGATACACCGGGGAGCTGTTTTTT.

The rearrangement links TRBV7-2 to TRBJ2-7; the D call may be TRBD1 or TRBD2 (5 bases each). Trimming removed 5 bases from V and 0 bases from J, with 14 bases in between. The V gene's germline CDR1 is SGHTA and CDR2 FQGNSA. The CDR3 is made up of 15 amino acids. The DNA of the CDR3 is TGTGCCAGCAGCCCGGGACCTCTTCCCTCCTACGAGCAGTACTTC. This codes for CASSPGPLPSYEQYF.

The genes are TRBV7-9 and TRBJ2-2, with D possibly being TRBD2 (5 bases). Germline V CDR1 and CDR2: SEHNR, FQNEAQ (reference sequence). V lost 1 base, J lost 5 bases, and 11 bases lay in between. This CDR3 has 15 residues. The CDR3 coding sequence is TGTGCCAGCAGCTTAGATTTCGGGGTAACCGGGGAGCTGTTTTTT. This gives the protein CASSLDFGVTGELFF.

This chain joins TRBV3-1 (or the pseudogene TRBV3-2) and TRBJ1-2; perhaps TRBD1 as D (5 bases). In germline, CDR1 is LGHDT, CDR2 YNNKEL (reference sequence). V was shortened by 3 bases and J by 0 bases, with 11 bases between the two germline ends. The CDR3 has 15 residues. DNA for the CDR3: TGTGCCAGCAGCCATCAGGGATCACCTAACTATGGCTACACCTTC. Its protein product is CASSHQGSPNYGYTF.

The J gene is TRBJ2-7, the V gene TRBV6-2 or TRBV6-3; 9 positions agree with TRBD1. The CDR3 loop spans 15 amino acids. CDR1 and CDR2 from the germline V gene are MNHEY and SVGEGT. V shed 5 bases, J shed 6 bases, and the junction held 11 bases outside the gene matches. In DNA form, the CDR3 reads TGTGCCAGCAGTCCCCTGACAGGGGGTGAGGGCGAGCAGTACTTC. Translating it yields CASSPLTGGEGEQYF.

The rearrangement joins TRBV29-1 to TRBJ2-7; D possibly corresponds to TRBD2 (5 bases). CDR1 and CDR2 from the germline V gene are SQVTM and ANQGSEA. The CDR3 extends over 13 amino acids. Between the trimmed V and J ends, which lost 7 bases and 2 bases, there was a span of 15 bases. The CDR3 DNA sequence: TGCAGCGAGAAGGGTAGGACTCCCTACGAGCAGTACTTC. Amino acid sequence: CSEKGRTPYEQYF.

The chain has TRBV30 and TRBJ2-2; 7 positions agree with TRBD1. Germline CDR1 reads GTSNPN; CDR2 reads SVGIG (reference sequence). The CDR3 runs to 16 residues. Unmatched junction bases numbered 8, after V lost 2 bases and J lost 2 bases. CDR3 sequence: CAWSTWGQKNTGELFF. The CDR3 DNA is TGTGCCTGGAGTACATGGGGACAGAAAAACACCGGGGAGCTGTTTTTT.

The rearrangement joins TRBV6-5 to TRBJ2-7; tentative D call: TRBD1 (5 bases). The V end lost 2 bases, the J end lost 4 bases, and 6 bases lay between the germline ends. Germline V CDR1 and CDR2: MNHEY, SVGAGI. CDR3 size: 12 residues. As DNA, the CDR3 is TGTGCCAGCAGTTACAGGGGATACGAGCAGTACTTC. As protein: CASSYRGYEQYF.

This chain joins TRBV6-6 and TRBJ1-5; D is possibly TRBD1 (6 bases). Germline V lookup: CDR1 MNHNY, CDR2 SVGAGI (reference sequence). The ends were cut back, 0 bases at V and 1 base at J, with 7 bases in the middle. The CDR3 runs to 15 residues. The CDR3 DNA follows: TGTGCCAGCAGTTACTCAGGGGGGAGCAATCAGCCCCAGCATTTT. It is translated as CASSYSGGSNQPQHF.

J is TRBJ2-7 and V is TRBV11-2; D unresolved. The germline V gene has CDR1 SGHAT and CDR2 FQNNGV. Deletions cut 5 bases from V and 2 bases from J, with 13 bases between. The length of the CDR3 is 14 residues. CDR3 in amino acids: CASSPVTLTYEQYF. CDR3 bases: TGTGCCAGCAGCCCGGTGACTCTTACCTACGAGCAGTACTTC.

This chain joins TRBV19 and TRBJ2-7; D perhaps matches TRBD1 (6 bases). The CDR3 is 14 residues long. Germline values: CDR1 LNHDA, CDR2 SQIVND (reference sequence). V lost 4 bases and J 0 bases, leaving 10 bases between the germline ends. CDR3 sequence (DNA): TGTGCCAGTAGTAACAGGGAATCCTCCTACGAGCAGTACTTC. Encoded protein: CASSNRESSYEQYF.